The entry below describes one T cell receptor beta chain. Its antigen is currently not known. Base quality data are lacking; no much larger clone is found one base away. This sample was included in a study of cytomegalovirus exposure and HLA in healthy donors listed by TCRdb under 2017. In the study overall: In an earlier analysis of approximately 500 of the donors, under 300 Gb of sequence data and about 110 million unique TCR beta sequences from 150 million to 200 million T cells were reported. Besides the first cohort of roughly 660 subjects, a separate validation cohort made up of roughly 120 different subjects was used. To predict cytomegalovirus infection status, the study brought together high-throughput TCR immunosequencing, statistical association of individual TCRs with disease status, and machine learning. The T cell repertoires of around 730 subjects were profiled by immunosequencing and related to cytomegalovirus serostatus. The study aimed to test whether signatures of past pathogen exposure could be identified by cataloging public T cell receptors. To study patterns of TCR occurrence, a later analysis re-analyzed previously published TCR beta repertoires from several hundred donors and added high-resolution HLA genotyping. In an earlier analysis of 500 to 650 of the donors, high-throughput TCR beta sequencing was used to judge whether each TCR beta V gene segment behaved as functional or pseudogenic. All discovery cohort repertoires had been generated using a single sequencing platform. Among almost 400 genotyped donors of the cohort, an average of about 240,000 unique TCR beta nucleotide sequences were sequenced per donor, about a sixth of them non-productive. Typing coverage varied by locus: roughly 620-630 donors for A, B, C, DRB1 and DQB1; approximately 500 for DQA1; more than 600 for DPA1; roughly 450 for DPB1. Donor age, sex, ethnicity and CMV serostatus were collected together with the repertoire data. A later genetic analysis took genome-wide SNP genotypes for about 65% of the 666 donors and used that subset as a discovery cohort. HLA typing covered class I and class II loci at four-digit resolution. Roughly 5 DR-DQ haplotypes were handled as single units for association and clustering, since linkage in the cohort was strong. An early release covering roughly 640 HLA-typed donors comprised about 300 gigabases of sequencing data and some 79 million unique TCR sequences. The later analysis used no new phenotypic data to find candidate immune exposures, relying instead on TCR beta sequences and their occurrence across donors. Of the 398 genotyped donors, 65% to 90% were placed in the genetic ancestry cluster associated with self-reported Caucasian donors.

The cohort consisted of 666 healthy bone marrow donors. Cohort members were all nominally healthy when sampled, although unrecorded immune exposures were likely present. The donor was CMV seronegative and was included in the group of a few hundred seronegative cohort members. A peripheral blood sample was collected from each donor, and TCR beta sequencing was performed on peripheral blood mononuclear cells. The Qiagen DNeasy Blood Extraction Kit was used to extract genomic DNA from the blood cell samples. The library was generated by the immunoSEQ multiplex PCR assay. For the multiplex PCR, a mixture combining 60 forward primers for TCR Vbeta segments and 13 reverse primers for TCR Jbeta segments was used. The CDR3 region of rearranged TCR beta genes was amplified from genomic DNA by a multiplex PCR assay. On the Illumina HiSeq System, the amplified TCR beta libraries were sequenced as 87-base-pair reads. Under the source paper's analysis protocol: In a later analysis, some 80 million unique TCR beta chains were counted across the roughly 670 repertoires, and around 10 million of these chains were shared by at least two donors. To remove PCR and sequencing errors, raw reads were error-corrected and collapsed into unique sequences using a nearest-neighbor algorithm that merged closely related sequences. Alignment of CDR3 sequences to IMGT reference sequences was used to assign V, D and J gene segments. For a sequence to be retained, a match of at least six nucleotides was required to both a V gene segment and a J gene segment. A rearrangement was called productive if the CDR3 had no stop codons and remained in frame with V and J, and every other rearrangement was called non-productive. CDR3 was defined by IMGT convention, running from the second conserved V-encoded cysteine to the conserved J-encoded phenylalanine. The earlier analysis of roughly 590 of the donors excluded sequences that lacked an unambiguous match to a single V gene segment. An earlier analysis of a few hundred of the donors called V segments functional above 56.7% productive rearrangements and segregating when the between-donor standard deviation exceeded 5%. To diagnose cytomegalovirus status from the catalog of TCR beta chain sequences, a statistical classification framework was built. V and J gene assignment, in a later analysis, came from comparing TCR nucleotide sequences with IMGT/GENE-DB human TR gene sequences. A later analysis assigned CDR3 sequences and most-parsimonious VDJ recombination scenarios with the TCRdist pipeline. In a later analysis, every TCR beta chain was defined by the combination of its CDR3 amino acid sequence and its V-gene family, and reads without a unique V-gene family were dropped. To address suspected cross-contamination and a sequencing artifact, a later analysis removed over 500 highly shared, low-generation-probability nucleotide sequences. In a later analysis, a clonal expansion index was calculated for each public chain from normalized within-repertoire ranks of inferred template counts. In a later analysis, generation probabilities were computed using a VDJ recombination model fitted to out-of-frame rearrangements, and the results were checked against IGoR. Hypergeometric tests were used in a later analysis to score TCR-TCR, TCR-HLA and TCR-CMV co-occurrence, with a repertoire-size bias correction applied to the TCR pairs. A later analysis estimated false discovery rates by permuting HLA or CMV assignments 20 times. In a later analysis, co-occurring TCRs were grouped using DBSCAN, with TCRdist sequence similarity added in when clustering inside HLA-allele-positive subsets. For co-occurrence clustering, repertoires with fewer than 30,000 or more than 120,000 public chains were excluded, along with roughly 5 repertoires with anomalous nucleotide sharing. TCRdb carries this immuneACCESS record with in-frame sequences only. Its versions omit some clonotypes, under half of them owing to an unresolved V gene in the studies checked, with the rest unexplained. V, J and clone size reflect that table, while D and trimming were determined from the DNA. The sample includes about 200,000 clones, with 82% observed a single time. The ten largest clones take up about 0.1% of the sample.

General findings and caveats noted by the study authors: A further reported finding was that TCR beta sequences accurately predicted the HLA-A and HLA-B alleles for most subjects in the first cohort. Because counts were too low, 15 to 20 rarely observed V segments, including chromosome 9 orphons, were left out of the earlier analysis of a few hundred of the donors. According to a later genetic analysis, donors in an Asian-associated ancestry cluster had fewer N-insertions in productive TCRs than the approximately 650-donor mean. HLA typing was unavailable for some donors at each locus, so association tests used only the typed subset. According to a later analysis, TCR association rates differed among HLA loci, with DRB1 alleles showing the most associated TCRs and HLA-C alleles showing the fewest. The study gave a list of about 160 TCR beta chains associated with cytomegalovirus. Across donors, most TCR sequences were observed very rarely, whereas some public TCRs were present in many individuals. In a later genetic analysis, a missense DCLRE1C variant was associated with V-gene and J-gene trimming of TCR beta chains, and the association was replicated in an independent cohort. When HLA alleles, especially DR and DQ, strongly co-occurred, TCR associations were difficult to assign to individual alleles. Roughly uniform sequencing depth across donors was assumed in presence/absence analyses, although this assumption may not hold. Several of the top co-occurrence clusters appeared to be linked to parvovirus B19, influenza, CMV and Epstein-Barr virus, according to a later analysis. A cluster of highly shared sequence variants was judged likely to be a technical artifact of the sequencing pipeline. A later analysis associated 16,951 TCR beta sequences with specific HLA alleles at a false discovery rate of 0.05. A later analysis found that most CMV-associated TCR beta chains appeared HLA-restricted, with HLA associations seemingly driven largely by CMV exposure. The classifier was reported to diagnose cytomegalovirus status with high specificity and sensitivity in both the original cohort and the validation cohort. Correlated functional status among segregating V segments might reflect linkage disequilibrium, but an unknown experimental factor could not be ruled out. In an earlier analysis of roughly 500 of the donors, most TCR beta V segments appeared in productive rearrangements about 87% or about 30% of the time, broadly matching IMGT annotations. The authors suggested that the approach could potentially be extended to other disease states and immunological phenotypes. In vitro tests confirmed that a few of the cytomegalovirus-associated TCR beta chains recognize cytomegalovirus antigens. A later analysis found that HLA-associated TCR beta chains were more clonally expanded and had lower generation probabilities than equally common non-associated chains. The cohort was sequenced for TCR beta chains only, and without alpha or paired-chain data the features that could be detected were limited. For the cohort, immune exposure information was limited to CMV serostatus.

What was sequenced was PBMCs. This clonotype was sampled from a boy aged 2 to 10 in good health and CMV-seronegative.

This receptor carries the CDR3 CASSSRGSLTQYF. Here is the DNA: TGTGCCAGCAGCTCCCGGGGGTCCCTTACGCAGTATTTT. The chain links TRBV11-3 with TRBJ2-3, with TRBD2 tentatively as D gene (6 bases match). The germline V gene yields SGHNT for CDR1 and YENEEA for CDR2. V was cut back by 4 bases and J by 8 bases, leaving a gap of 13 bases between them. The CDR3, from cysteine to phenylalanine, totals 13 residues. Solely the CDR3 DNA is kept, with 39 bases framed from the first base.